This TCR beta chain came from a study of Tregs in tolerant kidney transplant recipients. General study findings and limits: This study did not directly address biological reproducibility.

With regard to this clone: Its antigen is unidentified.

Unstimulated Tregs (CD4+CD25+CD127-) and CD4+CD25- non-Tregs were sorted from PBMCs. Per germline, CDR1 ENHRY and CDR2 SYGVKD. V lost 8 bases and J lost 5, with 10 bases in between. The CDR3 is made up of 12 amino acids. Profiled with immunoSEQ multiplex PCR; TCRdb holds only in-frame clones, not every one. Here the sample spans about 120,000 clones, around 91% being singletons. This TCR was sampled from a human donor in good health. The chain recombines TRBV10-3 with TRBJ1-5; possibly TRBD1 for D (5 bases). The sequenced material came from CD4+ T cells from blood. The CDR3 nucleotides are TGTGCCATCGGGAGAGGGGATCAGCCCCAGCATTTT. The encoded protein is CAIGRGDQPQHF.